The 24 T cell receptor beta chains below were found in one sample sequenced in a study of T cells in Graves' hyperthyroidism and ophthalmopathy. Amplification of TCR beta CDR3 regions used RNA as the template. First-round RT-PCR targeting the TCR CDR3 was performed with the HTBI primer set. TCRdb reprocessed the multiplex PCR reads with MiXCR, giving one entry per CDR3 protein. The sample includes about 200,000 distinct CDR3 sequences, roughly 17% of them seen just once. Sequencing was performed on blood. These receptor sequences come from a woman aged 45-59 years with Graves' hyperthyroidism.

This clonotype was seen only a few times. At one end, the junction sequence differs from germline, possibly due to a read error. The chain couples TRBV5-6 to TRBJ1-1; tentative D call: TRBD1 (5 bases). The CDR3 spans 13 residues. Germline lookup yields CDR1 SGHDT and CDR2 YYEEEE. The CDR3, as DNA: TGTGCCAGCAGCTTGGATCCGGACACAGAAGCTTTCTTT. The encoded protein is CASSLDPDTEAFF.

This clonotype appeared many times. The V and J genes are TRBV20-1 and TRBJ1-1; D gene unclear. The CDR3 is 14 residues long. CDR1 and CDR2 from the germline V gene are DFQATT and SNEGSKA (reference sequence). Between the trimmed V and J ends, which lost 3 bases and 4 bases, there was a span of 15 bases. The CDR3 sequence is CSASTLHGVTEAFF. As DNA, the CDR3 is TGCAGTGCTAGCACCCTGCACGGGGTCACTGAAGCTTTCTTT.

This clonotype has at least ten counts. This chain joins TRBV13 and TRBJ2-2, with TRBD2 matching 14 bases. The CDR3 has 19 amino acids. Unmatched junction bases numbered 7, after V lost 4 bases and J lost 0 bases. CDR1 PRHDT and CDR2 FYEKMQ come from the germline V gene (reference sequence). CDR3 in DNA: TGTGCCAGCAGCTCTGGGACTAGCGGGAGCCTCGCGAACACCGGGGAGCTGTTTTTT. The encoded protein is CASSSGTSGSLANTGELFF.

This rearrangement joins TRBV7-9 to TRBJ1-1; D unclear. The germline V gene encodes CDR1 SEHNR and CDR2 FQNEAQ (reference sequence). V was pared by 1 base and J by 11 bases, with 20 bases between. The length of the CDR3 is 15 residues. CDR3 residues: CASSLDRTGPELAFF. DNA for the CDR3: TGTGCCAGCAGCTTAGATAGGACGGGTCCGGAATTGGCTTTCTTT.

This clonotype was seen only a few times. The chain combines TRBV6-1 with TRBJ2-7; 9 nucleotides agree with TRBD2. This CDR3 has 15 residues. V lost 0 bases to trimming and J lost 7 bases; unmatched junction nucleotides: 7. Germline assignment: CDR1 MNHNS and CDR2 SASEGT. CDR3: CASSEAAGTSYEQYF. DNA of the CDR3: TGTGCCAGCAGTGAAGCAGCCGGGACTAGCTATGAGCAGTACTTC.

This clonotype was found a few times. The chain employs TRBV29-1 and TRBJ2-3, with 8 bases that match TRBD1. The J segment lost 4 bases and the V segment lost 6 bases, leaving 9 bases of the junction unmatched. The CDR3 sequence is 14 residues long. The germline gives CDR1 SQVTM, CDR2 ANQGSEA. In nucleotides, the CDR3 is TGCAGCGTCGTTCCGGGACAGGCCCCAGATACGCAGTATTTT. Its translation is CSVVPGQAPDTQYF.

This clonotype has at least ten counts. CDR3 DNA sequence: TGCAGCGTGGCCGGGACAGGGGGGACAAATAGCAATCAGCCCCAGCATTTT. It encodes CSVAGTGGTNSNQPQHF. V is TRBV29-1 and J is TRBJ1-5, with 11 bases fitting TRBD1. This CDR3 is 17 amino acids long. V was clipped by 6 bases and J by 0 bases; unmatched bases: 10. Germline values: CDR1 SQVTM, CDR2 ANQGSEA.

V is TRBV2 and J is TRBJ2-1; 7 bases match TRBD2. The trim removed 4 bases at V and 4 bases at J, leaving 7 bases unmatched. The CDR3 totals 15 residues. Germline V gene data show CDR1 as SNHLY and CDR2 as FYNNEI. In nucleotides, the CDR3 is TGTGCCAGCAGTGCCTGGGGGGGGGGATACAATGAGCAGTTCTTC. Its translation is CASSAWGGGYNEQFF.

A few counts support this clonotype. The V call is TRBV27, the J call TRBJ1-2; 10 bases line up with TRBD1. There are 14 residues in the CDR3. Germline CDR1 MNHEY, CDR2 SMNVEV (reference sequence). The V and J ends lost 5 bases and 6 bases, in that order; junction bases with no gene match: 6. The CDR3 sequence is CASSPRGQGDGYTF. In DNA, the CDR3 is TGTGCCAGCAGTCCCCGAGGACAGGGGGATGGCTACACCTTC.

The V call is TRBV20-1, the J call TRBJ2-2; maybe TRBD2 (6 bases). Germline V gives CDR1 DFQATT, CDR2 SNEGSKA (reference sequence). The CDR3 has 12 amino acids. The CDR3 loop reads CAGRGNTGELFF. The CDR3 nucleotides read TGCGCGGGGCGCGGAAACACCGGGGAGCTGTTTTTT.

The CDR3 loop is CASSLGAAENIQYF. CDR3 in DNA: TGTGCCAGCAGCTTAGGGGCCGCCGAAAACATTCAGTACTTC. This chain links TRBV7-6 with TRBJ2-4; D remains ambiguous. Germline CDR1 is SGHVS and CDR2 is FNYEAQ. V shed 1 base and J shed 5 bases, with 9 bases lying between them. This CDR3 spans 14 amino acids.

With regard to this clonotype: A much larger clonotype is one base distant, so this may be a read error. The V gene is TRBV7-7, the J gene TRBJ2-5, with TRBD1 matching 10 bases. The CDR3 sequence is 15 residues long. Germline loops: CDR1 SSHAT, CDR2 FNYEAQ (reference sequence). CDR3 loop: CASSLGTGDPGTQYF. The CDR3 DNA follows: TGTGCTAGCAGCTTAGGGACAGGGGATCCAGGGACCCAGTACTTC.

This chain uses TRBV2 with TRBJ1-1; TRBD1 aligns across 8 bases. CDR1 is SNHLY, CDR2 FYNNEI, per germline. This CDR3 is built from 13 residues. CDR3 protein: CVTRQGPNTEAFF. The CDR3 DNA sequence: TGTGTCACGCGACAGGGGCCGAACACTGAAGCTTTCTTT.

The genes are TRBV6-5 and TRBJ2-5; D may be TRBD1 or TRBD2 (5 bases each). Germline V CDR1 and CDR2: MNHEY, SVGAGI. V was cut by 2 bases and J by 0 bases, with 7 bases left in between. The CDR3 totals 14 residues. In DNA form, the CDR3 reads TGTGCCAGCAGTTACCTGGGGGACCAAGAGACCCAGTACTTC. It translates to CASSYLGDQETQYF.

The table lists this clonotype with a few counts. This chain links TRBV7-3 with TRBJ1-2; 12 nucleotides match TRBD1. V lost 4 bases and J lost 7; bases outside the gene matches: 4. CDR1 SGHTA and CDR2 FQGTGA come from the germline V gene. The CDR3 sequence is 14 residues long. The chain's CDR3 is CASSSGQGASGYTF. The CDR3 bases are TGTGCCAGCAGCTCGGGACAGGGGGCCTCTGGCTACACCTTC.

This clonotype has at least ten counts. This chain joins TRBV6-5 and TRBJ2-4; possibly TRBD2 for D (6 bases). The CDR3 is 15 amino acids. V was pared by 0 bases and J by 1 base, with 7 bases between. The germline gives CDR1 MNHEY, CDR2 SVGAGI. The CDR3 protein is CASSYSRGAKNIQYF. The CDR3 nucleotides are TGTGCCAGCAGTTACTCACGGGGGGCCAAAAACATTCAGTACTTC.

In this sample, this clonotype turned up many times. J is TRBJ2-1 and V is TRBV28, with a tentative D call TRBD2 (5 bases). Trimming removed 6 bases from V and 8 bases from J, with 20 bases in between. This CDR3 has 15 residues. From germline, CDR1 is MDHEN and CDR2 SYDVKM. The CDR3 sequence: CASSPLGRTLDEQFF. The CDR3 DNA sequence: TGTGCCAGCAGCCCCTTAGGCCGGACTCTAGATGAGCAGTTCTTC.

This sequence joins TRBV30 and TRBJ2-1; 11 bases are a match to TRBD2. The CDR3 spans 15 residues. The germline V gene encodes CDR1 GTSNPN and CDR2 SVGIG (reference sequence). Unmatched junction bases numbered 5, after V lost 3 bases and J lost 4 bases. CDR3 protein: CAWRATSGVYNEQFF. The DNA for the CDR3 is TGTGCCTGGAGAGCGACTAGCGGGGTTTACAATGAGCAGTTCTTC.

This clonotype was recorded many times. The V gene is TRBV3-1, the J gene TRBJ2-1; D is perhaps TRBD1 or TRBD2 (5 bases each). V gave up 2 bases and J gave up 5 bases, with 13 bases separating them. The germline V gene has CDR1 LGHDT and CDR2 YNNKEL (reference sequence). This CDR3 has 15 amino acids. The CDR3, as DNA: TGTGCCAGCAGCCAATACCGGGACGGAGACAATGAGCAGTTCTTC. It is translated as CASSQYRDGDNEQFF.

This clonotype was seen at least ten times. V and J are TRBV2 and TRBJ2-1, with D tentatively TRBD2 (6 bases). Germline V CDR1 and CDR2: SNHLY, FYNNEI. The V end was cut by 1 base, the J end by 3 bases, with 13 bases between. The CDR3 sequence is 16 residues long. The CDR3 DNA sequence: TGTGCCAGCAGTGAAGTCGGAGGGAAAGACTACAATGAGCAGTTCTTC. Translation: CASSEVGGKDYNEQFF.

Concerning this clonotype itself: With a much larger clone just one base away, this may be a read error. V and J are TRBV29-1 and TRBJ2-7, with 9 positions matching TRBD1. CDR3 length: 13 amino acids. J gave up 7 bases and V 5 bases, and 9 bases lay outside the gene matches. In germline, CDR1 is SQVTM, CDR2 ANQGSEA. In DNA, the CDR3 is TGCAGCGTTCCCGGGACAGGGTTTGGTGAGCAGTACTTC. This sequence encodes CSVPGTGFGEQYF.

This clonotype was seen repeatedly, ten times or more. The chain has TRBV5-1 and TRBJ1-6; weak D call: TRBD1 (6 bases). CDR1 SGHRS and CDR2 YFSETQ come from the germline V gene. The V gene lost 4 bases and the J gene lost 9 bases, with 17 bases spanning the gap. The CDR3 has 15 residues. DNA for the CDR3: TGCGCCAGCAGCAACCGGGACACGAGGAGTTCACCCCTCCACTTT. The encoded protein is CASSNRDTRSSPLHF.

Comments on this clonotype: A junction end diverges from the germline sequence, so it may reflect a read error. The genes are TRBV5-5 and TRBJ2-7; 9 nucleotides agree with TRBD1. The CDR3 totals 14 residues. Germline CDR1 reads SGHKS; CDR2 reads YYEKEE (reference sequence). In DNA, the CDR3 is TGTGTCAGCAGCTTGGGACAGGGCTCATACGAGCAGTACTTC. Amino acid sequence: CVSSLGQGSYEQYF.

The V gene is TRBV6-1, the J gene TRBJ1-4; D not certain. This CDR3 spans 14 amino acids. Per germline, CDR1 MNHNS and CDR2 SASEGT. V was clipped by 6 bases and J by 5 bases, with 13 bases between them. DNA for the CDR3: TGTGCCAGCAGGTCCGGGAGAGGGAATGAAAAACTGTTTTTT. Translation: CASRSGRGNEKLFF.